This T cell receptor (beta chain) appears in the sequencing data of a study of cytomegalovirus exposure and HLA in healthy donors (dated by TCRdb to about 2017). About the study as a whole: An earlier analysis of some 620 of the donors reported 276 Gb of sequence data and approximately 120 million unique TCR beta sequences obtained from about 180 million T cells. To study patterns of TCR occurrence, a later analysis re-analyzed previously published TCR beta repertoires from around 700 donors and added high-resolution HLA genotyping. Of the approximately 400 genotyped donors, 81% were placed in the genetic ancestry cluster associated with self-reported Caucasian donors. The study used immunosequencing to profile the T cell repertoires of 666 subjects and linked those repertoires to cytomegalovirus serostatus. Alongside the repertoire data, information on donor age, sex, ethnicity and CMV serostatus was compiled. An early release that covered more than 550 HLA-typed donors contained approximately 300 gigabases of sequencing data and roughly 84 million unique TCR sequences. The study aimed to test whether cataloging public T cell receptors could reveal signatures of past pathogen exposure. The later analysis used no new phenotypic data to find candidate immune exposures, relying instead on TCR beta sequences and their occurrence across donors. A separate validation cohort of roughly 130 different subjects was used in addition to the roughly 620-subject first cohort. The number of typed donors differed by locus: about 620-640 for A, B, C, DRB1 and DQB1; 500 to 550 for DQA1; 606 for DPA1; and 400 to 480 for DPB1. To decide whether each TCR beta V gene segment behaved as functional or pseudogenic, an earlier analysis of approximately 620 of the donors relied on high-throughput TCR beta sequencing. HLA typing covered class I and class II loci at four-digit resolution. All discovery cohort repertoires had been generated on a single sequencing platform. Across roughly 420 genotyped donors of the cohort, an average of roughly 250,000 unique TCR beta nucleotide sequences per donor were sequenced, and 15% to 20% of those sequences were non-productive. Because of strong linkage in the cohort, roughly five DR-DQ haplotypes were treated as single units for association and clustering. The study combined high-throughput TCR immunosequencing, statistical association of individual TCRs with disease status, and machine learning to predict cytomegalovirus infection status. Genome-wide SNP genotypes for about 65% of the 666 donors were used in a later genetic analysis, which treated that subset as a discovery cohort. On the study overall, not on this receptor specifically: Some IMGT-functional V segments, including TRBV6-2 and TRBV6-3, could not be told apart with the 87-base-pair reads, so those segments were excluded. Specific HLA alleles were associated with over 15,000 TCR beta sequences at a false discovery rate of 0.05 in a later analysis. Most CMV-associated TCR beta chains appeared to be HLA-restricted in a later analysis, and the HLA associations seemed to be driven largely by CMV exposure. A cluster of highly shared sequence variants was judged likely to be a technical artifact of the sequencing pipeline. A later analysis found that TCR association rates varied across HLA loci, with DRB1 alleles showing the most associated TCRs and HLA-C alleles the fewest. V-gene and J-gene trimming of TCR beta chains was associated with a missense DCLRE1C variant in a later genetic analysis, and the association was replicated in an independent cohort. According to the authors, the approach could potentially be generalized to other disease states and immunological phenotypes. In the study, approximately 160 TCR beta chains were listed as associated with cytomegalovirus. Correlated functional status among segregating V segments might reflect linkage disequilibrium, but an unknown experimental factor could not be ruled out. The cohort was sequenced for TCR beta chains only, and without alpha or paired-chain data the features that could be detected were limited. When HLA alleles, especially DR and DQ, strongly co-occurred, TCR associations were difficult to assign to individual alleles. Most TCR sequences were seen in very few donors, while some public TCRs were found in many individuals. In an earlier analysis of 450 to 750 of the donors, most TCR beta V segments appeared in productive rearrangements about 87% or about 30% of the time, broadly matching IMGT annotations. The classifier was reported to diagnose cytomegalovirus status with high specificity and sensitivity in both the original and validation cohorts. Because HLA typing was unavailable for some donors at each locus, only the typed subset was used in association tests. A further reported finding was that TCR beta sequences accurately predicted the HLA-A and HLA-B alleles for most subjects in the first cohort. In vitro tests confirmed that a few of the cytomegalovirus-associated TCR beta chains recognize cytomegalovirus antigens. The presence/absence analyses assumed that sequencing depth was roughly uniform across donors, and that assumption may not be true. Because counts were too low, around 18 rarely observed V segments, including chromosome 9 orphons, were left out of the earlier analysis of a few hundred of the donors. A later analysis reported that several top co-occurrence clusters appeared linked to parvovirus B19, influenza, CMV and Epstein-Barr virus. Compared with the 666-donor mean, donors in an Asian-associated ancestry cluster had fewer N-insertions in productive TCRs, according to a later genetic analysis. Immune exposure information for the cohort was limited to CMV serostatus. Compared with equally common non-associated chains, HLA-associated TCR beta chains in a later analysis were more clonally expanded and had lower generation probabilities.

This clone was detected once. Its antigen is currently not known. It has no much larger one-base neighbor in the sample; base qualities were not kept. Receptors were amplified or captured by the immunoSEQ multiplex PCR assay. The multiplex PCR relied on a mix of 60 forward primers for TCR Vbeta segments and 13 reverse primers for TCR Jbeta segments. Amplification of the CDR3 region of rearranged TCR beta genes was performed with a multiplex PCR assay on genomic DNA. Amplified TCR beta libraries were sequenced as 87-base-pair reads on the Illumina HiSeq System. Regarding the original processing steps: In a later analysis, around 80 million unique TCR beta chains were counted across the approximately 640 repertoires, and about 9.9 million of these chains were shared by at least two donors. To remove PCR and sequencing errors, raw reads were error-corrected and collapsed into unique sequences using a nearest-neighbor algorithm that merged closely related sequences. Alignment of CDR3 sequences to IMGT reference sequences was used to assign V, D and J gene segments. Each retained sequence needed at least a six-nucleotide match to both a V gene segment and a J gene segment. Rearrangements were called productive when the CDR3 lacked stop codons and stayed in frame with V and J; all others were non-productive. Following IMGT convention, CDR3 was defined as the stretch from the second conserved V-encoded cysteine up to the conserved J-encoded phenylalanine. The earlier analysis of about 500 of the donors excluded sequences that lacked an unambiguous match to a single V gene segment. In an earlier analysis of roughly 500 of the donors, V segments were called functional above 56.7% productive rearrangements and were called segregating when the between-donor standard deviation exceeded 5%. A statistical classification framework was built to diagnose cytomegalovirus status from the catalog of TCR beta chain sequences. V and J gene assignment, in a later analysis, came from comparing TCR nucleotide sequences with IMGT/GENE-DB human TR gene sequences. The TCRdist pipeline was used in a later analysis to assign CDR3 sequences and most-parsimonious VDJ recombination scenarios. In a later analysis, each TCR beta chain was defined by its CDR3 amino acid sequence together with its V-gene family, and reads without a unique V-gene family were excluded. A later analysis removed several hundred highly shared, low-generation-probability nucleotide sequences to deal with suspected cross-contamination and a sequencing artifact. In a later analysis, a clonal expansion index was calculated for each public chain from normalized within-repertoire ranks of inferred template counts. In a later analysis, generation probabilities were computed using a VDJ recombination model fitted to out-of-frame rearrangements, and the results were checked against IGoR. A later analysis scored TCR-TCR, TCR-HLA and TCR-CMV co-occurrence with hypergeometric tests, applying a repertoire-size bias correction to TCR pairs. A later analysis estimated false discovery rates by permuting HLA or CMV assignments 20 times. A later analysis grouped co-occurring TCRs with DBSCAN, adding TCRdist sequence similarity when clustering within HLA-allele-positive subsets. Co-occurrence clustering excluded repertoires with fewer than 30,000 or more than 120,000 public chains, plus five with anomalous nucleotide sharing. TCRdb holds this immuneACCESS table with in-frame rearrangements only. Some clones are missing; in checked studies, unresolved V genes explain under half, and the rest has no known cause. V, J and clone size reflect that table, while D and trimming were determined from the DNA. Counted in this sample were 85,000 to 120,000 clones; 83% of them appeared once. About 2.5% of the sample is taken by the ten largest.

Looking up the germline V gene (reference sequence) yields CDR1 SEHNR and CDR2 FQNEAQ. Cut back by 0 bases and 2 bases, the V and J ends lie 8 bases apart. From the cysteine up to the phenylalanine, the CDR3 has a length of 15 residues. The entry retains the CDR3 DNA only, 45 bases that are in frame from base 1. The cohort was made up of about 670 healthy bone marrow donors. All cohort members were sampled while nominally healthy, although unrecorded immune exposures were likely present. The donor was CMV seronegative and belonged to the group of 320 or so seronegative cohort members. A peripheral blood sample was provided by each donor, and peripheral blood mononuclear cells were used for TCR beta sequencing. Genomic DNA extraction from the blood cell samples was performed with the Qiagen DNeasy Blood Extraction Kit.

Here the chain combines TRBV7-9 and TRBJ1-3; the D segment could be TRBD1, given 6 matching bases. The TCR comes from a man aged 35-49 years in good health and CMV-seronegative. Sample: PBMCs. The DNA is TGTGCCAGCAGCTTAGCGGGGGCAACTGGAAACACCATATATTTT. Translated, it reads CASSLAGATGNTIYF.